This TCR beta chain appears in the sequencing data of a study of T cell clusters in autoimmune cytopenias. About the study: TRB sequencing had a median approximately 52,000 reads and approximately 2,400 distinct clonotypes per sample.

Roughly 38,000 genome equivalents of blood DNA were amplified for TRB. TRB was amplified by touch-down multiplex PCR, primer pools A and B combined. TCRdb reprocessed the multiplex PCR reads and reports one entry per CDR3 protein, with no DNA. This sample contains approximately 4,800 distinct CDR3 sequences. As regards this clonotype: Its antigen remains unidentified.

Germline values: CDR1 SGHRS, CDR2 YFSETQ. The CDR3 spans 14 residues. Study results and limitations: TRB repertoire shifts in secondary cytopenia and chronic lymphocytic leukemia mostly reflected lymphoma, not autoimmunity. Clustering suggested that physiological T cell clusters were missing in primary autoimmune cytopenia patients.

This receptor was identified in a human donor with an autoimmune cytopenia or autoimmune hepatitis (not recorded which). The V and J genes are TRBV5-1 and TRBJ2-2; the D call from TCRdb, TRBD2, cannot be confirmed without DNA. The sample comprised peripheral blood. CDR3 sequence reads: CASSLGERTGELFF.